The TCR beta chain under discussion was sequenced for a study of graft-versus-host responses after intestinal transplantation. Study in general: Grafts were multivisceral, liver-intestinal, or isolated intestinal. Induction with anti-thymocyte globulin, then tacrolimus and steroids for roughly 3 years, was given to all recipients. Broader study findings: Allografts carried high graft-versus-host to host-versus-graft clonal ratios in patients having graft-donor T cell macrochimerism. Recipient bone marrow held GvH clones, some seen earlier in ileum or blood.

The CDR3 is 13 amino acids. CDR1 SGHAT and CDR2 FQNNGV come from the germline V gene. The V gene lost 5 bases and the J gene lost 0 bases, with 8 bases spanning the gap. As for this clone: As yet, its antigen is unknown.

Using immunoSEQ multiplex PCR, the repertoire was profiled, and TCRdb retains in-frame clones only, with some absent. The data show more than 70,000 clones, with 90% seen just once and 0.095% to 0.11% held by the top ten. The origin of this receptor is a human donor who received an intestinal transplant. This material consisted of unstimulated CD4+ T cells sorted from spleen or lymph node cells, taken before intestinal transplant. J is TRBJ2-7 and V is TRBV11-2; D unclear. The CDR3 spells CASSTPDSYEQYF. CDR3 sequence (DNA): TGTGCCAGCAGCACCCCAGACTCCTACGAGCAGTACTTC.